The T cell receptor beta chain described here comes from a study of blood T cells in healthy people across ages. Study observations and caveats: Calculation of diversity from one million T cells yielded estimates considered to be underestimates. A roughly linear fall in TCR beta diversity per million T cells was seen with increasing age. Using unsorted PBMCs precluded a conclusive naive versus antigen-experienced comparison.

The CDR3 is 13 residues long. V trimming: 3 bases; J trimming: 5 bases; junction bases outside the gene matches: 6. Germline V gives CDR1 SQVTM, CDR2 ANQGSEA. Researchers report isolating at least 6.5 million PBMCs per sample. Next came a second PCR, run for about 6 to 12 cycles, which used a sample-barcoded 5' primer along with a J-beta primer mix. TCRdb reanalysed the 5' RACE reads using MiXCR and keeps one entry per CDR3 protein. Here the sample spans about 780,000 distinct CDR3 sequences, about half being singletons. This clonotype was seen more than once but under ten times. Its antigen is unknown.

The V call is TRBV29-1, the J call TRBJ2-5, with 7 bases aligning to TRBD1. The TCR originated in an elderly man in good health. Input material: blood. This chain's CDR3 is CSVDLGGLETQYF. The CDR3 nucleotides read TGCAGCGTTGATCTAGGGGGCCTGGAGACCCAGTACTTC.